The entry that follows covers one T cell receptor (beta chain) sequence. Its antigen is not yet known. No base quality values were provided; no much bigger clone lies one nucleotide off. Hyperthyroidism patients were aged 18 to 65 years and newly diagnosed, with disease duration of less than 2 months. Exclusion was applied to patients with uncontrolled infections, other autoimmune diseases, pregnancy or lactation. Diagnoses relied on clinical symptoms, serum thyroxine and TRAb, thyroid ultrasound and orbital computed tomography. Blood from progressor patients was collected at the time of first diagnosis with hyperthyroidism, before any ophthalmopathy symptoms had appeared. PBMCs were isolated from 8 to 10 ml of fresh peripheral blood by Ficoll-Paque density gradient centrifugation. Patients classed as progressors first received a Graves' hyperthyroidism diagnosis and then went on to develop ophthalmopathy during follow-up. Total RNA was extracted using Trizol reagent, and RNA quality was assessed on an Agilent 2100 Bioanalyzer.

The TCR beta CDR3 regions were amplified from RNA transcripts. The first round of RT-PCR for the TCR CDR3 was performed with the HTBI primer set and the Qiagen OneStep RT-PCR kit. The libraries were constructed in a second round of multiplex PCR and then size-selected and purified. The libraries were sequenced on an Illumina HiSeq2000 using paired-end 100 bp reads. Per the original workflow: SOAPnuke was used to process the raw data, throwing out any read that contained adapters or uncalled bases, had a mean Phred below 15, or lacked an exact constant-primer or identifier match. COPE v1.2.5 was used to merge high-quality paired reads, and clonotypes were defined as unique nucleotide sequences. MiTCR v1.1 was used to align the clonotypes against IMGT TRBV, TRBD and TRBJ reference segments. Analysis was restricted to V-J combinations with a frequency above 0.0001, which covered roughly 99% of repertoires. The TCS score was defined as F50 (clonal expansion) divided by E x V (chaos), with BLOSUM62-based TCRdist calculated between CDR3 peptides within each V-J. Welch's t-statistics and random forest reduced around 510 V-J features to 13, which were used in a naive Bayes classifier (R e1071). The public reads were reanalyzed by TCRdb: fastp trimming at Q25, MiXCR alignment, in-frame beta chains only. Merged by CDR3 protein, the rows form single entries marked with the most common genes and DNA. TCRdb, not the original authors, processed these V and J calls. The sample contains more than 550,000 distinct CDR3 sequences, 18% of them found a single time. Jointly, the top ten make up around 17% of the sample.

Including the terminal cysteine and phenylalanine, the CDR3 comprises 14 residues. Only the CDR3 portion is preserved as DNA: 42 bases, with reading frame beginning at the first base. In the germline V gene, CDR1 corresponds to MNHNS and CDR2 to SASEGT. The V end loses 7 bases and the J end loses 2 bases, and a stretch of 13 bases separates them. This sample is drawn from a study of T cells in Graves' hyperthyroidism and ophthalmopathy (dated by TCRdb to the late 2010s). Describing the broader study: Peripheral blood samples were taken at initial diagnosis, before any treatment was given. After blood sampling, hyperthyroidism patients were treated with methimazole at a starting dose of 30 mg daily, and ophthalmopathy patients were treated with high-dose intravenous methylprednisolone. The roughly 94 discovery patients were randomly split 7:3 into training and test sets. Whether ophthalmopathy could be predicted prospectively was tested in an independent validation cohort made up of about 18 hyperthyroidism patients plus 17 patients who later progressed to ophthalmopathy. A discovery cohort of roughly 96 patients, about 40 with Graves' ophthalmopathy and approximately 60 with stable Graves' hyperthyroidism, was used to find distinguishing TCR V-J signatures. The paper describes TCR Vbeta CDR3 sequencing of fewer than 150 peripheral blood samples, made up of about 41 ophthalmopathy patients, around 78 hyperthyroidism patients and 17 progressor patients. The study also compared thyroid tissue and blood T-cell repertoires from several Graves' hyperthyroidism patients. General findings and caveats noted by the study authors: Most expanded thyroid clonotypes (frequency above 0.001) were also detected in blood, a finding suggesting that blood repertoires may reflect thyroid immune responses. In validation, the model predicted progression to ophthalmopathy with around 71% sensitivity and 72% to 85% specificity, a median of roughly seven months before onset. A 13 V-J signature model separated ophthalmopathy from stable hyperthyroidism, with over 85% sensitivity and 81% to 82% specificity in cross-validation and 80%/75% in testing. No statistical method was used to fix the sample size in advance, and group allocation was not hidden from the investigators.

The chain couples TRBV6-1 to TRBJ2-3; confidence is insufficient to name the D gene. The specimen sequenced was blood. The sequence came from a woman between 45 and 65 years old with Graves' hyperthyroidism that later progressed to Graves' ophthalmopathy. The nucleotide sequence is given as TGTGCCAGCACTCTTTATGGCTCCACAGATACGCAGTATTTT. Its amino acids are CASTLYGSTDTQYF.